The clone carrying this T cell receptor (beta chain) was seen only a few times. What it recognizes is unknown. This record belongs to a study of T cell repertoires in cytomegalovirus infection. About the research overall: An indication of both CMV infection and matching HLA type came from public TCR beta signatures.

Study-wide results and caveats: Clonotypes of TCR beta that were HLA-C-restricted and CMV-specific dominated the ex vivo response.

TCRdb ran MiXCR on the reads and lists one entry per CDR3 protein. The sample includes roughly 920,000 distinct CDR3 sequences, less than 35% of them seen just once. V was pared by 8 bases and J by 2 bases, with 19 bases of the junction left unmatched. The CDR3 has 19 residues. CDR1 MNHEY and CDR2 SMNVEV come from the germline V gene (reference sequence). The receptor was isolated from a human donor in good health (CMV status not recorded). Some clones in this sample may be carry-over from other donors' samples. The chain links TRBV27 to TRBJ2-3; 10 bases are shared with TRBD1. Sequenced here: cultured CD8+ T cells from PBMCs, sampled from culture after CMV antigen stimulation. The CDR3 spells CASALGGTGASPYTDTQYF. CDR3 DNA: TGTGCCAGCGCATTAGGAGGGACAGGGGCTTCCCCCTACACAGATACGCAGTATTTT.